One sample yielded the 4 T cell receptor beta chains listed below, sequenced in a study of T cell responses to AZD1222 COVID-19 vaccine. Sequenced by immunoSEQ multiplex PCR; TCRdb stores in-frame clones only, minus some. The sample includes around 100,000 clones, 70% to 90% seen only once; the top ten take about 3%. The source material was peripheral blood, sampled on day 0 of AZD1222 vaccination. These receptors originate from an adult in good health.

The chain is built from TRBV29-1 and TRBJ1-2, with 8 bases lining up with TRBD1. CDR1 is SQVTM, CDR2 ANQGSEA, per germline. CDR3 length equals 14 residues. The junction had 8 bases not matched to a gene; V was cut back by 4 bases and J by 4 bases. The CDR3 is CSVGQGADTYGYTF. The CDR3 nucleotides read TGCAGCGTTGGTCAGGGGGCGGATACCTATGGCTACACCTTC.

The chain combines TRBV5-1 with TRBJ1-1; 7 bases agree with TRBD1. CDR1 is SGHRS and CDR2 is YFSETQ in the germline V gene. The CDR3 spans 14 residues. With V trimmed by 5 bases and J by 3 bases, 7 bases remained unmatched. The CDR3 here is CASRSHTGDTEAFF. The CDR3 nucleotides read TGCGCCAGCAGATCCCATACAGGGGACACTGAAGCTTTCTTT.

V gene TRBV24-1 combines with J gene TRBJ2-2; tentatively, D is TRBD1 or TRBD2 (5 bases each). Germline CDR1 and CDR2: KGHDR and SFDVKD. V gave up 1 base and J gave up 2 bases, with 16 bases separating them. The CDR3 spans 18 residues. CDR3 protein: CATSDFGMGTTNTGELFF. The CDR3 DNA reads as TGTGCCACCAGTGATTTTGGAATGGGGACGACCAACACCGGGGAGCTGTTTTTT.

Points on this clone: One junction end disagrees with the germline gene, perhaps due to a read error. The chain combines TRBV7-7 with TRBJ2-7; tentative D call: TRBD2 (5 bases). This CDR3 is 14 amino acids long. Germline V CDR1 and CDR2: SSHAT, FNYEAQ (reference sequence). This CDR3 reads CASSPSSSSYEQYF. In nucleotides, the CDR3 is TGTGCTAGCAGCCCTAGCTCTAGCTCCTACGAGCAGTACTTC. The full variable domain, in which reference TRBV7-7 and TRBJ2-7 provide the parts outside the CDR3, is GAGVSQSPRYKVTKRGQDVTLRCDPISSHATLYWYQQALGQGPEFLTYFNYEAQPDKSGLPSDRFSAERPEGSISTLTIQRTEQRDSAMYRCASSPSSSSYEQYFGPGTRLTVT.